The clone carrying this T cell receptor beta chain was observed a handful of times. This specimen belongs to a study of T cells in Graves' hyperthyroidism and ophthalmopathy. The CDR3 regions of TCR beta were amplified from RNA transcripts. The study used the HTBI primer set for a first-round RT-PCR of the TCR CDR3. TCRdb used MiXCR to reprocess the multiplex PCR reads, holding one entry per CDR3 protein. The data show roughly 560,000 distinct CDR3 sequences, under 15% seen once. The specimen was blood. This clonotype was sampled from a woman between 40 and 55 years old with Graves' ophthalmopathy.

The CDR3 protein is CASSIGAGQETQYF. The CDR3 region has the DNA TGTGCCAGTAGTATCGGAGCAGGCCAAGAGACCCAGTACTTC. The chain carries TRBV19 and TRBJ2-5; D is unclear. Trimming took 3 bases from V and 1 from J, leaving 9 bases between them. The CDR3 length is 14 residues. Per the germline V gene, CDR1 is LNHDA and CDR2 is SQIVND (reference sequence).